This T cell receptor (beta chain) comes out of a study of regulatory T cells in long-lasting Graves disease. Regarding the study as a whole: The study examined only peripheral blood, not thyroid tissue. Persistent Graves' cases showed lower TCR diversity than newly diagnosed cases.

Of note for this clonotype: Its antigen is not identified.

CDR3 length: 13 amino acids. Trimming removed 4 bases from V and 4 bases from J; junction bases left unmatched: 4. Germline V gene sequence: CDR1 SGHDT, CDR2 YYEEEE. Libraries of TCR beta came from iRepertoire HTBI primers plus Arm-PCR of CDR3 regions. One entry per CDR3 protein results from TCRdb running MiXCR on the multiplex PCR reads. The table lists about 240,000 distinct CDR3 sequences, just over 20% of them singletons. As for time point: newly diagnosed GD, antithyroid drugs for less than 3 months. Making the TCR library involved RNA that had been extracted from PBMCs. The clonotype comes from a female donor with Graves disease. The V call is TRBV5-6, the J call TRBJ1-1; TRBD1 agrees at 7 bases. This sample comprised peripheral blood mononuclear cells (PBMCs), obtained at new diagnosis, from a patient treated with antithyroid drugs. The CDR3 DNA sequence: TGTGCCAGCAGCCCAGACAGGGCCACTGAAGCTTTCTTT. This gives the protein CASSPDRATEAFF.